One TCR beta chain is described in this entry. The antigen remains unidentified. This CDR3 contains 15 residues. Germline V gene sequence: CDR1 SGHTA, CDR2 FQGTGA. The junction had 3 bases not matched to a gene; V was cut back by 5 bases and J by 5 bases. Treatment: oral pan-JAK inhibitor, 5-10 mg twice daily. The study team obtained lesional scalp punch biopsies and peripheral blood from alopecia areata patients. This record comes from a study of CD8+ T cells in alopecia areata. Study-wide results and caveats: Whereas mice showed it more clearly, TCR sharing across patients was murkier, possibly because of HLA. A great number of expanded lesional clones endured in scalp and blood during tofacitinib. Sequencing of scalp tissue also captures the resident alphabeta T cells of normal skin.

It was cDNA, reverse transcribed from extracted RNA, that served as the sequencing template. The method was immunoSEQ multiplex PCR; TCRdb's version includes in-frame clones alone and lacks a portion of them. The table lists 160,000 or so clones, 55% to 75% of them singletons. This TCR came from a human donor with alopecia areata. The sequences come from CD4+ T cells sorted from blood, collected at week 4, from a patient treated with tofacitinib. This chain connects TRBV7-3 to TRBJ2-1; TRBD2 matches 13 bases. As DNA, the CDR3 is TGTGCCAGCAGCCACGGGACTAGCGGGGACAATGAGCAGTTCTTC. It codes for CASSHGTSGDNEQFF. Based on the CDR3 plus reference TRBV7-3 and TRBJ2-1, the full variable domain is GAGVSQTPSNKVTEKGKYVELRCDPISGHTALYWYRQSLGQGPEFLIYFQGTGAADDSGLPNDRFFAVRPEGSVSTLKIQRTERGDSAVYLCASSHGTSGDNEQFFGPGTRLTVL.